This T cell receptor beta chain stems from a study of shared clonotypes between healthy human individuals. Study-wide background: Aged between 18 and 49, the donors were a couple of women and three men. Study outcomes and limitations: Richness estimates generally favored naive over memory subsets.

With regard to this clone: What it recognizes is unknown.

V was trimmed by 3 bases and J by 0 bases, leaving 12 bases between them. CDR1 is MNHEY and CDR2 is SVGAGI in the germline V gene. CDR3 length: 15 amino acids. Donors had no recently reported acute infections or vaccinations and were HIV-negative. Assay: immunoSEQ multiplex PCR; the TCRdb copy retains only in-frame clones and omits some. The repertoire includes about 2.3 million clones, around 92% of them detected once, and around 0.35% sits in the top ten. The sequenced sample was naive CD4+ T cells from PBMCs. Subset here: CD45RA+ positively selected. This chain connects TRBV6-5 to TRBJ2-7; no reliable D call. The TCR originated in a man younger than 35 in good health. Some clones in this sample may be carry-over from other donors' samples. This CDR3 reads CASSYRAHSSYEQYF. The CDR3 nucleotides are TGTGCCAGCAGTTATCGGGCGCACAGCTCCTACGAGCAGTACTTC.